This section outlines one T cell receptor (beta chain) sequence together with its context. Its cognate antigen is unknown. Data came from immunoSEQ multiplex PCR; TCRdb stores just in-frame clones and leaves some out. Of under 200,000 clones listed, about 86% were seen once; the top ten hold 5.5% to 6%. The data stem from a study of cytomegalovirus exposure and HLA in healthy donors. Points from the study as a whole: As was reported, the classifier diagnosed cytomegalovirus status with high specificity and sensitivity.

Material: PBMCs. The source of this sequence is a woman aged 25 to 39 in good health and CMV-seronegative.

CDR3 in amino acids: CATSRDPGQGASEQYF. Written as DNA, the CDR3 is TGTGCCACCAGCAGAGATCCGGGACAGGGGGCTTCCGAGCAGTACTTC. The chain is built from TRBV15 and TRBJ2-7; the match to TRBD1 covers 12 bases. CDR3 size: 16 residues. V was pared by 0 bases and J by 6 bases, with 6 bases of the junction left unmatched. From germline, CDR1 is LNHNV and CDR2 YYDKDF (reference sequence).